These T cell receptor beta chains were read from a single sample in a study of siplizumab effects on memory and regulatory T cells. Libraries were prepared by immunoSEQ multiplex PCR; TCRdb keeps only in-frame clonotypes and omits some of them. Among some 100,000 clones listed, about 91% were seen once. The source material was Tregs sorted from blood. Receptors were obtained from a human donor in good health. The CDR3 runs from the conserved cysteine through the conserved F or W. A D gene is named only where the DNA matches it firmly. Clone sizes are given selectively: once, few, many, or a class where the clone is expanded.

v_call	clone_size	cdr3_length	d_call	j_call	cdr3_aa	cdr3_nt
TRBV19	once	16	TRBD2	TRBJ2-5	CASSITGGKYQETQYF	TGTGCCAGTAGTATTACGGGAGGGAAGTACCAAGAGACCCAGTACTTC
TRBV6-5	-	14	-	TRBJ2-7	CASQLRGKSYEQYF	TGTGCCAGCCAACTGCGGGGTAAGAGTTACGAGCAGTACTTC
TRBV6-5	-	13	-	TRBJ1-3	CASSYSPGNTIYF	TGTGCCAGCAGTTACTCTCCCGGAAACACCATATATTTT
TRBV6-5	-	16	TRBD1	TRBJ1-3	CASSYSGTGGQNTIYF	TGTGCCAGCAGTTACTCGGGGACAGGGGGCCAAAACACCATATATTTT
TRBV29-1	-	14	-	TRBJ2-2	CSVAGVGNTGELFF	TGCAGCGTTGCAGGGGTTGGGAACACCGGGGAGCTGTTTTTT
TRBV7-9	-	12	-	TRBJ2-2	CASSLGPGELFF	TGTGCCAGCAGCTTGGGTCCCGGGGAGCTGTTTTTT
TRBV6-5	-	11	-	TRBJ1-5	CASGRNQPQHF	TGTGCCAGCGGGAGGAATCAGCCCCAGCATTTT
TRBV7-2	-	14	-	TRBJ2-7	CASSYSGRASEQYF	TGTGCCAGCAGCTATTCCGGCAGGGCGTCCGAGCAGTACTTC
TRBV5-1	-	14	-	TRBJ1-3	CASSVDSTRNTIYF	TGCGCCAGCAGCGTGGACAGCACGAGAAACACCATATATTTT
TRBV5-1	-	18	TRBD2	TRBJ2-7	CASSSNPLAAEGGHEQYF	TGCGCCAGCAGCTCCAACCCCCTGGCGGCCGAGGGAGGGCACGAGCAGTACTTC
TRBV6-1	-	16	-	TRBJ1-2	CASSEARVGQYYGYTF	TGTGCCAGCAGTGAAGCGAGAGTGGGGCAGTACTATGGCTACACCTTC
TRBV10-3	few	15	TRBD1	TRBJ2-3	CAISETGVRTDTQYF	TGTGCCATCAGTGAGACAGGGGTACGGACAGATACGCAGTATTTT
TRBV25-1	once	15	TRBD2	TRBJ2-7	CASSDWTSGGYEQYF	TGTGCCAGCAGTGATTGGACTAGCGGGGGTTACGAGCAGTACTTC
TRBV5-6	-	16	-	TRBJ1-1	CASSSLGDPKVTEAFF	TGTGCCAGCAGCTCCCTGGGAGATCCCAAGGTCACTGAAGCTTTCTTT
TRBV9	once	16	-	TRBJ2-5	CASNPLGTRGQETQYF	TGTGCCAGCAACCCATTGGGTACTAGGGGACAAGAGACCCAGTACTTC
TRBV5-4	once	12	-	TRBJ1-2	CASSLAVRGYTF	TGTGCCAGCAGCCTGGCGGTCCGCGGCTACACCTTC